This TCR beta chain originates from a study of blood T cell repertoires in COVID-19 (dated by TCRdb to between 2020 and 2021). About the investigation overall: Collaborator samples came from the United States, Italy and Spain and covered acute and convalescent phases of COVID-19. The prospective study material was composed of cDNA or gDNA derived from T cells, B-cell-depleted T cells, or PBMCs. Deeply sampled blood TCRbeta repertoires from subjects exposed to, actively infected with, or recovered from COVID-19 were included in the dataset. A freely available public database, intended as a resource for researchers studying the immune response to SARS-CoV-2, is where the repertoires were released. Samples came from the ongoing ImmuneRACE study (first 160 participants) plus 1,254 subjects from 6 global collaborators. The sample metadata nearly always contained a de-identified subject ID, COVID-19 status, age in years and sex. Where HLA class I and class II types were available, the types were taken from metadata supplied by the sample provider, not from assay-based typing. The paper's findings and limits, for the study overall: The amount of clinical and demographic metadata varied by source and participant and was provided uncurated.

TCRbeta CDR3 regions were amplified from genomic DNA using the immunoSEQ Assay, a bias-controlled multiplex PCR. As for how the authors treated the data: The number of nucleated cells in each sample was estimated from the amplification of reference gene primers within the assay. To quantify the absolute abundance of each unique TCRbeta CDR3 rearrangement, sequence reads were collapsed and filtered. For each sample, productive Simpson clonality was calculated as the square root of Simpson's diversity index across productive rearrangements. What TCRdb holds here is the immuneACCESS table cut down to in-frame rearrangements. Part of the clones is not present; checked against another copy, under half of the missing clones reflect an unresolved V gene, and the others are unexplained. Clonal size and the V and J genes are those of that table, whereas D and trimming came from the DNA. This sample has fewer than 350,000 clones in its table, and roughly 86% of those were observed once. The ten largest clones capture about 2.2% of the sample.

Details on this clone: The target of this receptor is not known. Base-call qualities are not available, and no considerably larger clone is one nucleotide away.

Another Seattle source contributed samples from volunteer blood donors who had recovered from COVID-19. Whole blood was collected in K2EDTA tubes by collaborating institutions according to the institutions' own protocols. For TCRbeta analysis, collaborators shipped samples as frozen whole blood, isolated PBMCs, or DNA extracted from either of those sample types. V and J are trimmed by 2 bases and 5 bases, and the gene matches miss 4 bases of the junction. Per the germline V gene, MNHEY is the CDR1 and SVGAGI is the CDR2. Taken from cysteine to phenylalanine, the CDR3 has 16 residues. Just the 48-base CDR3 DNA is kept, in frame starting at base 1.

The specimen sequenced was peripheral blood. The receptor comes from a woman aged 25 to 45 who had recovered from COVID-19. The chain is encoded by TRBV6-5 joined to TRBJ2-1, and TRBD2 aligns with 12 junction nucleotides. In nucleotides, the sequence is TGTGCCAGCAGTTACACTCTAGCGGGGGGGGACAATGAGCAGTTCTTC. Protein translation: CASSYTLAGGDNEQFF.